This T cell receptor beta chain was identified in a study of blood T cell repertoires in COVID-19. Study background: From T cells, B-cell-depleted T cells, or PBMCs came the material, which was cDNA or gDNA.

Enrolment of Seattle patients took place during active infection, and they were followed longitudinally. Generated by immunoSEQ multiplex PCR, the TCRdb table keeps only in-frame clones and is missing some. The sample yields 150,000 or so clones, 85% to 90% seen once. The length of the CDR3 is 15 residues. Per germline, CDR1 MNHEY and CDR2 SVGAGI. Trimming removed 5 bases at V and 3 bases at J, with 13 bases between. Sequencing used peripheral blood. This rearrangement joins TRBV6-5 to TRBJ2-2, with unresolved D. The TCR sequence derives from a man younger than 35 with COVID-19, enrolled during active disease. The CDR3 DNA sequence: TGTGCCAGCAGTCAAAACACCGATTACACCGGGGAGCTGTTTTTT. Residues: CASSQNTDYTGELFF.